Sequencing of this TCR beta chain was carried out in a study of blood T cell dynamics during melanoma immunotherapy. Turning to the study itself: Metastatic melanoma patients received first-line pembrolizumab or nivolumab plus ipilimumab.

The CDR3 has 18 amino acids. Time point meaning: week 3, after first cycle of checkpoint inhibitor. Sampling occurred pretreatment (T0) and at week 3 (W3), after cycle one of checkpoint blockade. Patients had no prior systemic cancer treatment, immunosuppressants or other active cancers. The repertoire was sequenced with immunoSEQ multiplex PCR; TCRdb's copy has only in-frame clones and lacks some. The sample has roughly 16,000 clones, about 94% seen once. The clonotype was recovered from a human donor with melanoma. The sample here was effector memory CD8+ T cells from blood, taken from a patient treated with checkpoint blockade. The rearrangement joins TRBV21-1 to TRBJ2-1. TRBV21-1 corresponds to a pseudogene. CDR3 sequence reads: CASSKWGRGPFPYNEQFF. The CDR3 DNA reads TGTGCCAGCAGCAAATGGGGCCGAGGGCCGTTCCCTTACAATGAGCAGTTCTTC.